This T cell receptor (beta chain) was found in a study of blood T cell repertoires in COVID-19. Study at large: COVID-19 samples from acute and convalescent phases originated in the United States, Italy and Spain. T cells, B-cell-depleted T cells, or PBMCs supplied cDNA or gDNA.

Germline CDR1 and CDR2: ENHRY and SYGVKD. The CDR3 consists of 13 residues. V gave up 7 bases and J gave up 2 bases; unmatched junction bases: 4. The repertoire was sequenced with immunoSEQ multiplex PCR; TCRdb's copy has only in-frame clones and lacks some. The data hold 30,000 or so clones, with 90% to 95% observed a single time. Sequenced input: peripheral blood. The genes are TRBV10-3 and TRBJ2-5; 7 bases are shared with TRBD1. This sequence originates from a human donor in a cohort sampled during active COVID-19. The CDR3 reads CAITRDRQETQYF. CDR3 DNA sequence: TGTGCCATCACCCGGGACAGACAAGAGACCCAGTACTTC.